The 9 T cell receptor beta chains below all came from one sample that was sequenced in a study of cytomegalovirus exposure and HLA in healthy donors. The PCR had 60 Vbeta and 13 Jbeta primers. Clones were read by immunoSEQ multiplex PCR, and TCRdb kept only the in-frame ones, dropping some. The sample consists of 90,000 to 150,000 clones, around 67% of them appearing once. The specimen was PBMCs. The source of these receptors is a woman aged 40 to 49 in good health and CMV-seronegative.

The genes are TRBV28 and TRBJ2-1, with 14 positions matching TRBD2. CDR1 and CDR2 from the germline V gene are MDHEN and SYDVKM. V shed 1 base and J 8 bases; nucleotides not matched to a gene: 10. The CDR3 spans 18 residues. The CDR3 DNA reads as TGTGCCAGCAGTTTATCCGGGACTAGCGGGAGATCTTGGGATGAGCAGTTCTTC. It yields the protein CASSLSGTSGRSWDEQFF.

The V and J genes are TRBV7-7 and TRBJ2-5; TRBD2 matches at 12 bases. CDR1 and CDR2 from the germline V gene are SSHAT and FNYEAQ (reference sequence). The V and J ends lost 2 bases and 5 bases, in that order; junction bases with no gene match: 3. This CDR3 is 15 amino acids long. CDR3 in DNA: TGTGCCAGCAGCTTACTAGCGGGGGGGCAGGAGACCCAGTACTTC. Its translation is CASSLLAGGQETQYF.

This chain connects TRBV5-8 to TRBJ2-7; 11 positions agree with TRBD1. Germline V gene sequence: CDR1 SGHTS, CDR2 YDEGEE. The CDR3 consists of 15 residues. V gave up 0 bases and J gave up 2 bases; unmatched junction bases: 1. The CDR3 here is CASSLGDRGTYEQYF. The CDR3 nucleotides read TGTGCCAGCAGCTTGGGGGACAGGGGGACCTACGAGCAGTACTTC.

This clone was detected once. J is TRBJ2-3 and V is TRBV9; D may be TRBD2 (6 bases). Germline values: CDR1 SGDLS, CDR2 YYNGEE. The CDR3 totals 11 residues. CDR3 DNA sequence: TGTCTCTTGGACTACACAGATACGCAGTATTTT. Translated: CLLDYTDTQYF.

This clone was observed a single time. This chain links TRBV7-2 with TRBJ2-3; 7 bases line up with TRBD2. Trimming at V came to 8 bases and at J to 2 bases, leaving 10 bases not matched to a gene. Germline V gene data show CDR1 as SGHTA and CDR2 as FQGNSA. The CDR3 has 15 amino acids. The CDR3: CASLSGRGITDTQYF. DNA for the CDR3: TGTGCCAGCCTATCGGGGCGGGGGATCACAGATACGCAGTATTTT.

V gene TRBV2 combines with J gene TRBJ1-5, with 12 bases aligning to TRBD1. V was pared by 6 bases and J by 4 bases, with 4 bases of the junction left unmatched. This CDR3 comprises 15 residues. Germline V gene lookup returns CDR1 SNHLY and CDR2 FYNNEI. In DNA form, the CDR3 reads TGTGCCAGCAGCGGGACAGGGGGCTGGAATCAGCCCCAGCATTTT. Encoded protein: CASSGTGGWNQPQHF.

This sequence joins TRBV30 and TRBJ1-5; D might be TRBD1 (6 bases). V shed 6 bases and J shed 4 bases, with 13 bases lying between them. The CDR3 spans 13 residues. Germline CDR1 GTSNPN, CDR2 SVGIG (reference sequence). CDR3 sequence reads: CACNTGTNQPQHF. The CDR3 DNA is TGTGCCTGCAATACAGGGACGAATCAGCCCCAGCATTTT.

The genes are TRBV21-1 and TRBJ1-5; the table's D call, TRBD1, was not checked against the DNA. TRBV21-1 is flagged as a pseudogene. The CDR3 spans 19 residues. The CDR3 bases are TGTGCCAGCAGCAAGTGGGGGCTTGGGGTCCCCGGGGGCAATCAGCCCCAGCATTTT. It specifies CASSKWGLGVPGGNQPQHF.

This clone was counted a few times. The gene calls are TRBV4-3 and TRBJ1-2, with TRBD1 matching 7 bases. Germline trimming cut 2 bases from V and 1 base from J; bases unmatched to any gene: 7. The CDR3 is 16 amino acids. In germline, CDR1 is LGHNA, CDR2 YSLEER. The CDR3 DNA reads TGCGCCAGCAGCCAATCCGGGACAGATTATAACTATGGCTACACCTTC. Residues: CASSQSGTDYNYGYTF.